A single sample is the source of the 24 T cell receptor beta chains below, sequenced in a study of tumor-infiltrating lymphocytes in primary liver carcinoma. Total RNA (approximately 0.5 ug) served as template for TCR beta cDNA synthesis primed by a constant-region primer. Generation of the TCR beta libraries relied on three nested multiplex PCR rounds using slightly modified ARM-PCR. TRBV1-TRBV30 forward and Cbeta reverse primers drove the first two approximately 10-cycle rounds. MiXCR, run by TCRdb on the multiplex PCR reads, gives a single entry per CDR3 protein. Of about 320,000 distinct CDR3 sequences in the sample, less than 75% were seen once. The source of the blood RNA was unsorted whole blood, and germline DNA was extracted as well. The sample comprised peripheral blood. Receptors were obtained from a man in his forties with primary liver carcinoma and hepatitis B virus infection.

A remark on this clonotype: This may be a read error, as it is one base from a much larger clone. The CDR3 coding sequence is TGTGCCAGCACCGAGGGTAGCTATGGCCACACCTTC. Residues: CASTEGSYGHTF. This rearrangement joins TRBV6-6 to TRBJ1-2; D uncertain. This CDR3 is built from 12 residues. Germline V gene data show CDR1 as MNHNY and CDR2 as SVGAGI (reference sequence).

This clonotype appeared once. Mismatch with germline at one junction end may stem from a read error. V gene TRBV11-2 combines with J gene TRBJ2-7, with TRBD1 matching 7 bases. Germline V gene sequence: CDR1 SGHAT, CDR2 FQNNGV. The CDR3 spans 14 residues. The CDR3: CASSRGQGGYDQYF. The CDR3 coding sequence is TGTGCCAGCAGCCGGGGACAAGGGGGCTACGACCAGTACTTC.

This clonotype was found many times. The chain combines TRBV29-1 with TRBJ2-5; 9 nucleotides line up with TRBD2. The CDR3 has 15 residues. Germline V gene data show CDR1 as SQVTM and CDR2 as ANQGSEA. V dropped 1 base and J dropped 5; count of bases not matched to a gene: 8. Written as DNA, the CDR3 is TGCAGCGTTGAAGTTGCGGGAGGGCCTGGTGAGACCCAGTACTTC. Translated, it gives CSVEVAGGPGETQYF.

Remarks on this clonotype: This CDR3 fails to terminate in the conserved phenylalanine or tryptophan, so it likely reflects a read error. V and J are TRBV11-2 and TRBJ2-5; perhaps TRBD1 as D (6 bases). CDR1 is SGHAT, CDR2 FQNNGV, per germline. V was cut by 5 bases and J by 4 bases, with 14 bases left in between. This CDR3 spans 14 amino acids. Here the CDR3 reads CASSPTGGVETQYL. Written as DNA, the CDR3 is TGTGCCAGCAGCCCCACTGGGGGCGTAGAGACCCAGTACTTA.

Concerning this clonotype: Sequence at one end of the junction differs from germline and may be a read error. The V and J genes are TRBV6-2 or TRBV6-3 and TRBJ1-1, with D unclear. The V gene's germline CDR1 is MNHEY and CDR2 SVGEGT. The CDR3 contains 15 residues. CDR3 bases: TGTGGCAGCAGTTACGGTTTTCCGGGGAACACTGAAGCTTTCTTT. Protein sequence: CGSSYGFPGNTEAFF.

Remarks on this clonotype: Given a much more abundant clone one base away, this may be a read error. The V gene is TRBV5-1, the J gene TRBJ2-4; maybe TRBD2 (5 bases). CDR1 SGHRS and CDR2 YFSETQ come from the germline V gene. This CDR3 contains 14 residues. The CDR3 nucleotides are TGCGCCAGCAACTTGGCCGGGGTCAGTAACATTCAGTACTTC. Protein sequence: CASNLAGVSNIQYF.

The rearrangement uses TRBV28 and TRBJ2-1, with a tentative D call TRBD2 (6 bases). The CDR3 covers 14 residues. Germline CDR1 is MDHEN and CDR2 is SYDVKM. Trimming shortened V by 8 bases and J by 5 bases, and 16 bases separated the two germline ends. This CDR3 is CASRSGLTNNEQFF. The CDR3 region has the DNA TGTGCCAGCCGATCGGGACTCACTAACAATGAGCAGTTCTTC.

On this clonotype itself: A read error is possible here, since a much larger clone lies one base away. Since no conserved phenylalanine or tryptophan closes the CDR3, a read error is the likely cause. The gene calls are TRBV6-5 and TRBJ2-3; D is perhaps TRBD2 (6 bases). The germline V and J ends were trimmed by 0 bases and 7 bases, with 11 bases remaining between them. Germline assignment: CDR1 MNHEY and CDR2 SVGAGI. The CDR3 extends over 14 amino acids. The CDR3 sequence: CASSYSAGLHTQYL. CDR3 nucleotides: TGTGCCAGCAGTTACTCCGCGGGACTTCATACGCAGTATCTT.

In the case of this clonotype: Possible read error: a much larger clone is one base away. The chain is built from TRBV10-3 and TRBJ2-3; TRBD1 is a possible D gene (6 bases). Germline CDR1 and CDR2: ENHRY and SYGVKD. The CDR3 extends over 16 amino acids. This CDR3 is CDISESGAPRFDTQYF. As DNA, the CDR3 is TGTGACATCAGTGAGTCAGGGGCACCCCGGTTTGATACGCAGTATTTT.

This clonotype has more than one count but fewer than ten. V gene TRBV12-5 combines with J gene TRBJ2-2; D gene ambiguous. Germline V gives CDR1 LGHNT, CDR2 FRNRAP. Trimming left V 7 bases short and J 6 bases short, with 12 bases between. CDR3 length: 13 amino acids. The CDR3 loop is CASAADISGELFF. In DNA form, the CDR3 reads TGTGCTAGTGCCGCTGACATTTCCGGGGAGCTGTTTTTT. Variable domain in full (rest from reference TRBV12-5 and TRBJ2-2): DARVTQTPRHKVTEMGQEVTMRCQPILGHNTVFWYRQTMMQGLELLAYFRNRAPLDDSGMPKDRFSAEMPDATLATLKIQPSEPRDSAVYFCASAADISGELFFGEGSRLTVL.

CDR3 in amino acids: CAWSKDSGDTGELFF. CDR3 nucleotides: TGTGCCTGGAGTAAGGATAGCGGTGACACCGGGGAGCTGTTTTTT. This chain links TRBV30 with TRBJ2-2; maybe TRBD2 (6 bases). The CDR3 covers 15 residues. Trimming removed 2 bases at V and 3 bases at J, with 13 bases between. Germline CDR1 GTSNPN, CDR2 SVGIG (reference sequence).

The chain combines TRBV11-1 with TRBJ2-7; D may be TRBD2 (6 bases). The CDR3 consists of 13 residues. The ends were cut back, 5 bases at V and 5 bases at J, with 13 bases in the middle. CDR1 and CDR2 from the germline V gene are SGHAT and FQDESV (reference sequence). Here the CDR3 reads CASSPGLYNEQYF. The DNA of the CDR3 is TGTGCCAGCAGCCCGGGACTGTACAACGAGCAGTACTTC. The full variable domain, its missing parts supplied by reference TRBV11-1 and TRBJ2-7, is EAEVAQSPRYKITEKSQAVAFWCDPISGHATLYWYRQILGQGPELLVQFQDESVVDDSQLPKDRFSAERLKGVDSTLKIQPAELGDSAMYLCASSPGLYNEQYFGPGTRLTVT.

This clonotype was seen a handful of times. This chain uses TRBV24-1 with TRBJ1-2; D gene ambiguous. Trimming stripped 2 bases from V and 4 bases from J, with 4 bases between. Germline lookup yields CDR1 KGHDR and CDR2 SFDVKD. This CDR3 contains 12 residues. The CDR3 spells CATSDYFYGYTF. DNA of the CDR3: TGTGCCACCAGTGATTATTTCTATGGCTACACCTTC.

As for this clonotype: The junction does not match germline at one end; this may be a read error. V is TRBV11-2 and J is TRBJ1-1; D is possibly TRBD1 (5 bases). The germline V gene has CDR1 SGHAT and CDR2 FQNNGV. The CDR3 covers 14 residues. The CDR3, as DNA: TGTGCCAGCAGCTACGGACAAGGGTACACTGAAGCTCTCTTT. Its translation: CASSYGQGYTEALF.

This clonotype showed up just a few times. This chain joins TRBV6-5 and TRBJ1-3, with 7 bases aligning to TRBD1. The CDR3 covers 15 residues. CDR1 and CDR2 (germline): MNHEY, SVGAGI. The junction had 6 bases not matched to a gene; V was cut back by 5 bases and J by 2 bases. CDR3 in amino acids: CASSSRGSTGNTIYF. In nucleotides, the CDR3 is TGTGCCAGCAGTAGCAGGGGGTCGACTGGAAACACCATATATTTT.

With regard to this clonotype: This may be a read error, as it is one base from a much larger clone. The CDR3 here is CANSQALQGATDTQYF. For the CDR3, the DNA is TGTGCCAACAGCCAAGCTTTACAGGGGGCAACAGATACGCAGTATTTT. This chain links TRBV5-4 with TRBJ2-3, with 9 bases lining up with TRBD1. Germline CDR1 is SGHNT and CDR2 is YYREEE (reference sequence). CDR3 length: 16 residues. The entire variable domain, with the rest obtained from reference TRBV5-4 and TRBJ2-3, is as follows: ETGVTQSPTHLIKTRGQQVTLRCSSQSGHNTVSWYQQALGQGPQFIFQYYREEENGRGNFPPRFSGLQFPNYSSELNVNALELDDSALYLCANSQALQGATDTQYFGPGTRLTVL.

Concerning this clonotype itself: This sequence may be a read error, since a much larger clone differs from it by one base. The chain uses TRBV10-3 and TRBJ1-5; the match to TRBD1 covers 7 bases. The V gene end was trimmed by 2 bases and the J gene end by 2 bases; junction bases not matched to a gene: 3. This CDR3 spans 15 amino acids. CDR1 is ENHRY, CDR2 SYGVKD, per germline. CDR3 amino acids: CAISETDRGNQPQHF. CDR3 nucleotide sequence: TGTGCCATCAGTGAGACTGACAGGGGCAATCAGCCCCAGCATTTT.

Details on this clonotype: It may be a read error: a sequence one base away is much more abundant. The V gene is TRBV6-5, the J gene TRBJ2-1; D gene ambiguous. Germline V gene sequence: CDR1 MNHEY, CDR2 SVGAGI. Trimming cost V 4 bases and J 9 bases, with 16 bases left between them. This CDR3 is built from 14 residues. As DNA, the CDR3 is TGTGCCAGCAGTTGCGATACAGCGAACGGTGAGCAGTTCTTC. Amino acid sequence: CASSCDTANGEQFF.

This clonotype has only one observation. The germline gene is not matched at one end of the junction; a read error may be the cause. This chain connects TRBV11-2 to TRBJ2-1, with a possible D match to TRBD1 (6 bases). This CDR3 has 15 residues. Germline assignment: CDR1 SGHAT and CDR2 FQNNGV. In nucleotides, the CDR3 is TGTGCCTGCAGCTTAGTAGGGGGTAGAAGCAATGAGCAGTTCTTC. It is translated as CACSLVGGRSNEQFF.

About this clonotype: A clone one base away is much larger, so this may be a read error. V is TRBV29-1 and J is TRBJ2-7; no reliable D call. This CDR3 contains 12 residues. Germline V lookup: CDR1 SQVTM, CDR2 ANQGSEA. CDR3 region: CSVFFNSYEQHF. CDR3 DNA: TGCAGCGTTTTCTTCAACTCCTACGAGCAGCACTTC.

As to this clonotype: This is likely a read error, given that the CDR3 carries no conserved phenylalanine or tryptophan at its end. The chain links TRBV4-2 to TRBJ1-1; D may be TRBD1 (5 bases). Germline CDR1 LGHNA, CDR2 YNFKEQ. The CDR3 is 14 amino acids. CDR3 coding DNA: TGTGGCAGCAGCCAAGTTACAGGGAACACTGAAGCTTTCATT. Encoded protein: CGSSQVTGNTEAFI.

Comment on this clonotype: A read error may account for a junction end that differs from germline. The chain couples TRBV29-1 to TRBJ2-1; tentative D call: TRBD2 (5 bases). The CDR3 extends over 13 amino acids. Per germline, CDR1 SQVTM and CDR2 ANQGSEA. The CDR3 loop reads CSIETGFYNGQFF. The CDR3 nucleotides are TGCAGCATTGAAACGGGATTCTACAATGGGCAGTTCTTC.

In this sample, this clonotype turned up a few times. V and J are TRBV10-3 and TRBJ2-5, with D possibly TRBD2 on 6 matching bases. Germline CDR1 reads ENHRY; CDR2 reads SYGVKD. Between the trimmed V and J ends, which lost 6 bases and 4 bases, there was a span of 12 bases. CDR3 length equals 13 residues. The CDR3 sequence: CAISGSQGETQYF. The CDR3 DNA reads TGTGCCATCAGCGGGAGCCAGGGAGAGACCCAGTACTTC.

V is TRBV10-3 and J is TRBJ1-4; D uncertain. The CDR3 is 13 amino acids. Trimming cost V 11 bases and J 4 bases, with 14 bases left between them. Germline lookup yields CDR1 ENHRY and CDR2 SYGVKD. CDR3 residues: CAAVSGFNEKLFF. CDR3 coding DNA: TGTGCCGCCGTGTCGGGCTTTAATGAAAAACTGTTTTTT.